These 31 T cell receptor beta chains originate from one sample sequenced in a study of blood T cell repertoires in COVID-19. Libraries were prepared by immunoSEQ multiplex PCR; TCRdb keeps only in-frame clonotypes and omits some of them. Of some 390,000 clones in the sample, around 84% were seen once. The sample was peripheral blood. Receptors originate from a human donor in a cohort sampled during active COVID-19.

The V call is TRBV28, the J call TRBJ1-4; D possibly corresponds to TRBD1 (5 bases). From germline, CDR1 is MDHEN and CDR2 SYDVKM. Trimming removed 4 bases from V and 0 bases from J, with 12 bases in between. This CDR3 region has 16 residues. CDR3 amino acids: CASSSTGVATNEKLFF. The CDR3 bases are TGTGCCAGCAGTTCTACAGGAGTAGCAACTAATGAAAAACTGTTTTTT.

V usage is TRBV20-1 and J usage is TRBJ2-7; D possibly corresponds to TRBD2 (6 bases). This CDR3 has 11 residues. The V end lost 4 bases, the J end lost 4 bases, and 8 bases lay between the germline ends. The V gene's germline CDR1 is DFQATT and CDR2 SNEGSKA (reference sequence). For the CDR3, the DNA is TGCAGTGCTACTCGGGAGTACGAGCAGTACTTC. This gives the protein CSATREYEQYF.

V is TRBV5-4 and J is TRBJ2-4; maybe TRBD2 (5 bases). Deletions cut 5 bases from V and 0 bases from J, with 12 bases between. There are 15 residues in the CDR3. Germline V gene data show CDR1 as SGHNT and CDR2 as YYREEE (reference sequence). The CDR3 region has the DNA TGTGCCAGCAGTCGAAGCGGCCTAGCCAAAAACATTCAGTACTTC. Protein: CASSRSGLAKNIQYF.

The J gene is TRBJ2-5, the V gene TRBV23-1; the D gene is possibly TRBD1 (6 bases). TRBV23-1 is given ORF status, its function remaining uncertain. This CDR3 contains 15 residues. V lost 3 bases to trimming and J lost 5 bases, with 16 bases between them. The CDR3 spells CASSHPTLQGETQYF. For the CDR3, the DNA is TGCGCCAGCAGTCACCCGACACTCCAGGGGGAGACCCAGTACTTC.

This clone has only a few counts. The chain recombines TRBV29-1 with TRBJ2-7; 7 bases are a match to TRBD1. The CDR3 covers 11 residues. The V gene's germline CDR1 is SQVTM and CDR2 ANQGSEA. The junction had 2 bases not matched to a gene; V was cut back by 7 bases and J by 2 bases. Here the CDR3 DNA reads TGCAGCGCTGGGACAGCCTACGAGCAGTACTTC. This translates into CSAGTAYEQYF.

This chain uses TRBV27 with TRBJ2-3; TRBD2 matches at 12 bases. The trim removed 6 bases at V and 2 bases at J, leaving 6 bases unmatched. Per the germline V gene, CDR1 is MNHEY and CDR2 is SMNVEV (reference sequence). CDR3 length: 16 amino acids. CDR3 residues: CASRTSGGRSTDTQYF. CDR3 DNA sequence: TGTGCCAGCAGAACTAGCGGGGGGCGCTCCACAGATACGCAGTATTTT.

This clone was recorded only once. The chain joins TRBV7-9 to TRBJ2-1, with 12 positions matching TRBD1. With 5 bases clipped from V and 9 bases from J, the junction kept 8 bases outside the gene matches. The CDR3 contains 15 residues. CDR1 and CDR2 from the germline V gene are SEHNR and FQNEAQ (reference sequence). The CDR3 DNA reads TGTGCCAGCAGCCGATCCGGGACAGGGGGCACTGAGCAGTTCTTC. It is translated as CASSRSGTGGTEQFF.

The V and J genes are TRBV9 and TRBJ2-2; 10 bases fit TRBD2. Germline CDR1 SGDLS, CDR2 YYNGEE. This CDR3 contains 17 residues. V shed 0 bases, J shed 6 bases, and the junction held 8 bases outside the gene matches. This CDR3 reads CASSVAAGLALSGELFF. As DNA, the CDR3 is TGTGCCAGCAGCGTAGCCGCGGGACTAGCGTTGTCCGGGGAGCTGTTTTTT. The variable domain in full, completed from reference TRBV9 and TRBJ2-2, reads DSGVTQTPKHLITATGQRVTLRCSPRSGDLSVYWYQQSLDQGLQFLIQYYNGEERAKGNILERFSAQQFPDLHSELNLSSLELGDSALYFCASSVAAGLALSGELFFGEGSRLTVL.

The V call is TRBV30, the J call TRBJ2-5; D perhaps matches TRBD2 (6 bases). The CDR3 spans 14 residues. V dropped 3 bases and J dropped 5 bases, with 16 bases sitting between them. Germline CDR1 reads GTSNPN; CDR2 reads SVGIG (reference sequence). The CDR3 bases are TGTGCCTGGAGGGAGGGCGGAGTAGAGGAGACCCAGTACTTC. It is translated as CAWREGGVEETQYF.

The gene calls are TRBV2 and TRBJ1-5, with unresolved D. The CDR3 is 13 residues long. V was trimmed by 4 bases and J by 3 bases, leaving 7 bases between them. Germline V gene data show CDR1 as SNHLY and CDR2 as FYNNEI. The CDR3: CASSVRDNQPQHF. In nucleotides, the CDR3 is TGTGCCAGCAGTGTCCGGGACAATCAGCCCCAGCATTTT.

The chain joins TRBV9 to TRBJ2-2, with 11 bases fitting TRBD2. The CDR3 runs 16 residues. The V segment lost 4 bases and the J segment 2 bases; nucleotides outside the gene matches: 4. CDR1 and CDR2 from the germline V gene are SGDLS and YYNGEE. The CDR3, as DNA: TGTGCCAGCAGCATCGGGACTAGCGGTAACACCGGGGAGCTGTTTTTT. It specifies CASSIGTSGNTGELFF.

This rearrangement joins TRBV7-2 to TRBJ2-1, with no clear D. The CDR3 totals 11 residues. CDR1 SGHTA and CDR2 FQGNSA come from the germline V gene. V was clipped by 5 bases and J by 8 bases, with 7 bases between them. For the CDR3, the DNA is TGTGCCAGCAGCCGAGCCTATGAGCAGTTCTTC. It yields the protein CASSRAYEQFF.

The chain recombines TRBV5-1 with TRBJ2-1; D uncertain. Trimming took 5 bases from V and 9 from J, leaving 15 bases between them. The germline V gene has CDR1 SGHRS and CDR2 YFSETQ. CDR3 length: 13 residues. CDR3: CASRPVLTGEQFF. CDR3 nucleotide sequence: TGCGCCAGCAGACCCGTGCTGACGGGTGAGCAGTTCTTC.

The V and J genes are TRBV9 and TRBJ1-1; D remains ambiguous. This CDR3 is built from 13 residues. With 0 bases removed from V and 8 bases from J, the gap between germline ends came to 11 bases. Germline values: CDR1 SGDLS, CDR2 YYNGEE. The CDR3, as DNA: TGTGCCAGCAGCGTAGATTATGCGGGGGAAGCTTTCTTT. Translating gives CASSVDYAGEAFF.

The chain employs TRBV18 and TRBJ2-3; 11 nucleotides match TRBD2. The CDR3 loop spans 18 amino acids. J lost 0 bases, V lost 2 bases, and 7 bases had no gene match. The germline V gene has CDR1 KGHSH and CDR2 LQKENI. The CDR3 sequence: CASSPYDWTSGSTDTQYF. CDR3 bases: TGTGCCAGCTCACCATACGATTGGACTAGCGGGAGCACAGATACGCAGTATTTT.

The chain recombines TRBV19 with TRBJ2-1; 8 bases align to TRBD2. CDR1 and CDR2 (germline): LNHDA, SQIVND (reference sequence). The V segment lost 10 bases and the J segment 1 base; nucleotides outside the gene matches: 6. The CDR3 is 14 residues long. The CDR3 protein is CATGLAPSYNEQFF. In DNA form, the CDR3 reads TGTGCCACTGGACTAGCTCCGTCCTACAATGAGCAGTTCTTC. Using reference TRBV19 and TRBJ2-1 for the parts outside the CDR3, the full variable domain is DGGITQSPKYLFRKEGQNVTLSCEQNLNHDAMYWYRQDPGQGLRLIYYSQIVNDFQKGDIAEGYSVSREKKESFPLTVTSAQKNPTAFYLCATGLAPSYNEQFFGPGTRLTVL.

The CDR3 DNA reads TGTGCCAGCAGCTCCACCCCAGGGACAGGGGTTAGTGGCTACACCTTC. Translated: CASSSTPGTGVSGYTF. The rearrangement uses TRBV7-2 and TRBJ1-2, with TRBD1 matching 10 bases. The germline CDR1 and CDR2 sequences are SGHTA and FQGNSA. V lost 4 bases, J lost 7 bases, and 12 bases stayed unmatched. This CDR3 is built from 16 residues.

The J gene is TRBJ2-7, the V gene TRBV29-1; 9 nucleotides agree with TRBD2. Germline V CDR1 and CDR2: SQVTM, ANQGSEA. The V gene end was trimmed by 6 bases and the J gene end by 5 bases; junction bases not matched to a gene: 11. The CDR3 contains 14 residues. The CDR3 bases are TGCAGCGTCCCGATTAGCGGGAGTTTCAACGAGCAGTACTTC. Translation: CSVPISGSFNEQYF.

The chain combines TRBV15 with TRBJ2-1; TRBD2 might be the D (6 bases). The CDR3 is 15 amino acids. Per germline, CDR1 LNHNV and CDR2 YYDKDF (reference sequence). Deletions cut 4 bases from V and 10 bases from J, with 20 bases between. CDR3 amino acids: CATSTLERVDWEQFF. The CDR3 bases are TGTGCCACCAGCACCTTAGAGCGGGTGGACTGGGAGCAGTTCTTC.

This rearrangement joins TRBV9 to TRBJ1-2, with TRBD1 as a possible D gene (5 bases). This CDR3 spans 15 amino acids. The germline V gene has CDR1 SGDLS and CDR2 YYNGEE. The germline V and J ends were trimmed by 0 bases and 5 bases, with 14 bases remaining between them. CDR3 sequence (DNA): TGTGCCAGCAGCGTAGCTGGGGGGGAGATTTATGGCTACACCTTC. Translation gives CASSVAGGEIYGYTF.

The gene calls are TRBV6-5 and TRBJ2-1, with D tentatively TRBD2 (5 bases). CDR1 is MNHEY, CDR2 SVGAGI, per germline. There are 14 residues in the CDR3. The V end lost 7 bases, the J end lost 3 bases, and 13 bases lay between the germline ends. CDR3 residues: CASTRPEGYNEQFF. CDR3 bases: TGTGCCAGCACCCGTCCCGAGGGCTACAATGAGCAGTTCTTC.

The chain combines TRBV9 with TRBJ2-7, with 9 bases fitting TRBD2. V lost 2 bases and J lost 5; bases outside the gene matches: 5. The CDR3 extends over 14 amino acids. CDR1 is SGDLS, CDR2 YYNGEE, per germline. The CDR3 DNA reads as TGTGCCAGCAGCGTGGGACTAGCCCCCCACGAGCAGTACTTC. Protein: CASSVGLAPHEQYF.

The J gene is TRBJ1-1, the V gene TRBV9; D is possibly TRBD1 (5 bases). There are 14 residues in the CDR3. Trimming left V 4 bases short and J 8 bases short, with 18 bases between. Per germline, CDR1 SGDLS and CDR2 YYNGEE. In nucleotides, the CDR3 is TGTGCCAGCAGCACACACACGAAACCAGGGGAAGCTTTCTTT. Residues: CASSTHTKPGEAFF.

This clone was found once. The chain links TRBV19 to TRBJ2-1, with 13 bases matching TRBD2. CDR3 length: 17 amino acids. J lost 7 bases, V lost 0 bases, and 6 bases had no gene match. Germline loops: CDR1 LNHDA, CDR2 SQIVND (reference sequence). As DNA, the CDR3 is TGTGCCAGTAGTATAGATGCGGAGGGACTAGCGGGGAATGAGCAGTTCTTC. Residues: CASSIDAEGLAGNEQFF.

The gene calls are TRBV4-1 and TRBJ1-4; the D gene is possibly TRBD1 (5 bases). Germline V gives CDR1 MGHRA, CDR2 YSYEKL. The CDR3 has 14 residues. V was pared by 4 bases and J by 7 bases, with 13 bases between. The CDR3 protein is CASSRHGRGEKLFF. Here the CDR3 DNA reads TGCGCCAGCAGCCGCCACGGGAGGGGTGAAAAACTGTTTTTT.

The chain carries TRBV9 and TRBJ1-1; 10 nucleotides match TRBD1. CDR3 size: 15 residues. V lost 4 bases and J lost 3; bases outside the gene matches: 6. CDR1 and CDR2 from the germline V gene are SGDLS and YYNGEE. CDR3 in amino acids: CASSTGTGADTEAFF. In DNA, the CDR3 is TGTGCCAGCAGCACGGGGACAGGGGCGGACACTGAAGCTTTCTTT.

The count of this clone is one. The rearrangement joins TRBV9 to TRBJ2-6; TRBD1 agrees at 8 bases. V shed 0 bases and J 1 base; nucleotides not matched to a gene: 0. The CDR3 loop spans 16 amino acids. The V gene's germline CDR1 is SGDLS and CDR2 YYNGEE. CDR3 DNA: TGTGCCAGCAGCGTAGGACAGGGGTCTGGGGCCAACGTCCTGACTTTC. Its protein product is CASSVGQGSGANVLTF.

The chain joins TRBV28 to TRBJ1-2; 10 bases are shared with TRBD1. The CDR3 is made up of 16 amino acids. CDR1 and CDR2 from the germline V gene are MDHEN and SYDVKM. V lost 5 bases and J lost 4; bases outside the gene matches: 10. The CDR3 nucleotides read TGTGCCAGCAGTCCTTCGACAGGGGGCGGGATCTATGGCTACACCTTC. This encodes CASSPSTGGGIYGYTF.

For the CDR3, the DNA is TGTGCCTGGAGTTCAGGGAACTATGGCTACACCTTC. This translates into CAWSSGNYGYTF. The chain carries TRBV30 and TRBJ1-2, with D possibly matching TRBD1 (5 bases). The CDR3 has 12 residues. Per the germline V gene, CDR1 is GTSNPN and CDR2 is SVGIG (reference sequence). The V end was cut by 2 bases, the J end by 2 bases, with 6 bases between.

This clone was detected once. This rearrangement joins TRBV28 to TRBJ2-7; D may be TRBD1 (5 bases). The CDR3 loop spans 13 amino acids. With 5 bases removed from V and 7 bases from J, the gap between germline ends came to 15 bases. The germline gives CDR1 MDHEN, CDR2 SYDVKM. CDR3 region: CASSPPSRGEQYF. The CDR3 nucleotides are TGTGCCAGCAGTCCCCCCTCTAGGGGAGAGCAGTACTTC.

The V and J genes are TRBV27 and TRBJ1-2; no clear D. The V gene lost 6 bases and the J gene lost 7 bases, with 18 bases spanning the gap. Germline V lookup: CDR1 MNHEY, CDR2 SMNVEV (reference sequence). The CDR3 is made up of 14 amino acids. The CDR3 nucleotides read TGTGCCAGCAGAGACAAAAACACCAGGTCTGGCTACACCTTC. The encoded protein is CASRDKNTRSGYTF.